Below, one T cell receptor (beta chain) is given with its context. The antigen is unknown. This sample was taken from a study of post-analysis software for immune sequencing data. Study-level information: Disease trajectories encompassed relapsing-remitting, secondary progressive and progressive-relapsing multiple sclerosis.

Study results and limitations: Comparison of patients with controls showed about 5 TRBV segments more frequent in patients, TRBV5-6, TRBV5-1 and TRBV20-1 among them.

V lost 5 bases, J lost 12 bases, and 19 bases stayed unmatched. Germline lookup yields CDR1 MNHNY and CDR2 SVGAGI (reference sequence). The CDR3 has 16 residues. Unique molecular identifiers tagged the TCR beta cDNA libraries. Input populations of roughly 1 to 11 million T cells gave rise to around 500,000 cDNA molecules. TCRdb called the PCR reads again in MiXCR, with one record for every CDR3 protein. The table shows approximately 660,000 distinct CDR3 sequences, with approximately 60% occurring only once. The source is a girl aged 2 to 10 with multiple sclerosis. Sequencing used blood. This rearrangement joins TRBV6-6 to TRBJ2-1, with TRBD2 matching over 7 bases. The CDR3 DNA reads TGTGCCAGCAGTGACGGGGCTCGGCGGGGGTCTTTTGTGCAGTTCTTC. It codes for CASSDGARRGSFVQFF.